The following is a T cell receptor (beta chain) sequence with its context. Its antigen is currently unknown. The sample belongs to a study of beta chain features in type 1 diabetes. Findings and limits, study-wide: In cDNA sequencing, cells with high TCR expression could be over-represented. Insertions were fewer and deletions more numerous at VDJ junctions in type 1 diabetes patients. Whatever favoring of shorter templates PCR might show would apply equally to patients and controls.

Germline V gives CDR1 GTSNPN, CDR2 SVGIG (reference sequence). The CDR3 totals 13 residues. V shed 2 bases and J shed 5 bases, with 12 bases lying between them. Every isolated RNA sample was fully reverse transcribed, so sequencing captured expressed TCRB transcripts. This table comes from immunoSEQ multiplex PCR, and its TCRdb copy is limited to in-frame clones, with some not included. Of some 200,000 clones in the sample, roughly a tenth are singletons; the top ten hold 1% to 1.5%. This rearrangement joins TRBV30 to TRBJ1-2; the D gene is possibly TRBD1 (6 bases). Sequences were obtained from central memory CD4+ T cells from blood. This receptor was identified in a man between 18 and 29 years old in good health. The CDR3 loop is CAWSQGRLYGYTF. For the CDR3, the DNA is TGTGCCTGGAGTCAGGGGAGGTTGTATGGCTACACCTTC.